These 23 T cell receptor beta chains share one sample of origin, sequenced in a study of vaccination and CD4 T cells after COVID-19. No antigen is known for these receptors. At the Johns Hopkins FTIC core, DNA taken from cultured CD4+ T cells was sequenced by way of the Oncomine TCR Beta short-read assay. TCRdb ran MiXCR on the PCR reads and lists one entry per CDR3 protein. Among about 20,000 distinct CDR3 sequences listed, roughly 43% were seen once. Treatment meaning: roughly 10-day PBMC culture with coronavirus spike peptide pools or control peptides (ViraFEST assay). Here the sequenced sample was CD4+ T cells from blood, cultured in vitro, taken after SARS-CoV-2 vaccination. These receptor sequences come from a human donor who had recovered from COVID-19.

The chain has TRBV5-6 and TRBJ2-1, with D uncertain. V lost 1 base and J 7 bases, leaving 12 bases between the germline ends. The germline CDR1 and CDR2 sequences are SGHDT and YYEEEE. The CDR3 totals 14 residues. The CDR3 sequence is CASSLQMGRNEQFF. The DNA for the CDR3 is TGTGCCAGCAGCTTGCAAATGGGCAGGAATGAGCAGTTCTTC.

This clonotype was seen more than once but under ten times. The V gene is TRBV24-1, the J gene TRBJ2-5, with 8 bases fitting TRBD1. The CDR3 loop spans 14 amino acids. The junction had 8 bases not matched to a gene; V was cut back by 8 bases and J by 4 bases. Germline V gives CDR1 KGHDR, CDR2 SFDVKD. The CDR3: CATILRGRRETQYF. CDR3 bases: TGTGCCACCATACTCAGGGGGCGCCGAGAGACCCAGTACTTC.

This chain joins TRBV19 and TRBJ1-6; 11 nucleotides line up with TRBD1. CDR3 length equals 14 residues. V trimming: 4 bases; J trimming: 9 bases; junction bases outside the gene matches: 2. CDR1 is LNHDA and CDR2 is SQIVND in the germline V gene (reference sequence). The CDR3 DNA sequence: TGTGCCAGTAGTAGGGACAGGGGGAGTTCACCCCTCCACTTT. Translated: CASSRDRGSSPLHF. Combining the CDR3 with reference TRBV19 and TRBJ1-6 gives the whole variable domain DGGITQSPKYLFRKEGQNVTLSCEQNLNHDAMYWYRQDPGQGLRLIYYSQIVNDFQKGDIAEGYSVSREKKESFPLTVTSAQKNPTAFYLCASSRDRGSSPLHFGNGTRLTVT.

J is TRBJ1-2 and V is TRBV5-5; possible D gene TRBD1, 6 bases. The CDR3 is made up of 12 amino acids. Trimming cost V 3 bases and J 6 bases, with 9 bases left between them. Germline lookup yields CDR1 SGHKS and CDR2 YYEKEE (reference sequence). CDR3 bases: TGTGCCAGCAGCTCCAGGGGTAATGGCTACACCTTC. Translated: CASSSRGNGYTF.

The chain employs TRBV24-1 and TRBJ2-3; 7 bases align to TRBD2. CDR3 length: 13 amino acids. Germline-derived CDR1 and CDR2 are KGHDR and SFDVKD. V was pared by 9 bases and J by 4 bases, with 6 bases of the junction left unmatched. CDR3 amino acids: CATGGGRADTQYF. CDR3 coding DNA: TGTGCCACCGGGGGAGGGCGGGCAGATACGCAGTATTTT.

In this sample, this clonotype is large (0.1 to 1%). The DNA for the CDR3 is TGTGCCAGCAGCTTAGCATCAGGCCAGGGGGGGCCCCAGCATTTT. Translating gives CASSLASGQGGPQHF. The V call is TRBV7-9, the J call TRBJ1-5, with 7 positions matching TRBD1. The CDR3 is 15 amino acids. Germline V gene data show CDR1 as SEHNR and CDR2 as FQNEAQ (reference sequence). V was pared by 0 bases and J by 9 bases, with 8 bases of the junction left unmatched.

CDR3 DNA sequence: TGCAGTGCTGGGGCTTGGGACTCTGAAAAACTGTTTTTT. Translating it yields CSAGAWDSEKLFF. The gene calls are TRBV20-1 and TRBJ1-4; TRBD1 might be the D (5 bases). The CDR3 runs 13 residues. V was clipped by 5 bases and J by 7 bases, with 14 bases between them. Per germline, CDR1 DFQATT and CDR2 SNEGSKA (reference sequence).

The rearrangement joins TRBV12-3 or TRBV12-4 to TRBJ1-2; no reliable D call. Trimming removed 7 bases at V and 8 bases at J, with 17 bases between. The CDR3 runs to 13 residues. CDR3 sequence (DNA): TGTGCCAGCACCAACGACCGCTTCGGCGGCTACACCTTC. Amino acid sequence: CASTNDRFGGYTF.

The chain employs TRBV5-6 and TRBJ2-7, with TRBD1 matching 8 bases. Looked up from germline, CDR1 is SGHDT and CDR2 is YYEEEE. V lost 0 bases, J lost 2 bases, and 4 bases stayed unmatched. The CDR3 contains 15 residues. CDR3 sequence: CASSLGGTGPYEQYF. The CDR3 nucleotides read TGTGCCAGCAGCTTGGGGGGGACAGGACCCTACGAGCAGTACTTC.

The CDR3 DNA follows: TGTGCCAGCAGCCTGGGGGAGACGAGGGGAAACACCATATATTTT. It translates to CASSLGETRGNTIYF. The rearrangement joins TRBV7-8 to TRBJ1-3, with D maybe TRBD1 (5 bases). This CDR3 comprises 15 residues. Per germline, CDR1 SGHVS and CDR2 FQNEAQ. V gave up 5 bases and J gave up 4 bases, with 15 bases separating them.

The J gene is TRBJ1-6, the V gene TRBV6-5, with TRBD1 matching over 10 bases. J lost 0 bases, V lost 0 bases, and 2 bases had no gene match. CDR1 MNHEY and CDR2 SVGAGI come from the germline V gene. This CDR3 contains 18 residues. The CDR3 reads CASSYSGQGSSYNSPLHF. Here the CDR3 DNA reads TGTGCCAGCAGTTACTCGGGACAGGGGAGCTCCTATAATTCACCCCTCCACTTT.

By sample share, this clonotype is large. The chain links TRBV20-1 to TRBJ2-5; unclear D gene. Looked up from germline, CDR1 is DFQATT and CDR2 is SNEGSKA (reference sequence). Trimming took 2 bases from V and 4 from J, leaving 8 bases between them. CDR3 size: 12 residues. CDR3 bases: TGCAGTGCTAGACCCCAGGCAGAGACCCAGTACTTC. Its protein product is CSARPQAETQYF.

The chain uses TRBV21-1 and TRBJ2-1; the D call TRBD2 from the table was never checked on the DNA. TRBV21-1 constitutes a pseudogene. This CDR3 comprises 16 residues. The CDR3 sequence: CASPPGGYSRNNEQFF. In DNA form, the CDR3 reads TGTGCCAGCCCTCCGGGAGGCTATAGCAGGAACAATGAGCAGTTCTTC.

The sample holds one count of this clonotype. J is TRBJ1-1 and V is TRBV12-3 or TRBV12-4; TRBD1 is a possible D gene (6 bases). The CDR3 length is 13 residues. Trimming pared 5 bases from V and 0 bases from J, leaving 7 bases between. CDR3 DNA: TGTGCCAGCAGTGGACAGCTGAACACTGAAGCTTTCTTT. Translated: CASSGQLNTEAFF.

This clonotype was detected only once. This chain joins TRBV29-1 and TRBJ2-3, with D perhaps TRBD1 (6 bases). Deletions cut 4 bases from V and 1 base from J, with 12 bases between. Germline V lookup: CDR1 SQVTM, CDR2 ANQGSEA. The CDR3 runs 14 residues. The CDR3 region is CSVAQGMRTDTQYF. In nucleotides, the CDR3 is TGCAGCGTTGCCCAGGGGATGCGCACAGATACGCAGTATTTT.

This clonotype was observed a few times. The chain is built from TRBV7-2 and TRBJ2-7; 11 bases match TRBD2. V lost 5 bases, J lost 6 bases, and 3 bases stayed unmatched. This CDR3 has 13 residues. Looked up from germline, CDR1 is SGHTA and CDR2 is FQGNSA. The CDR3: CASSPSGRTEQYF. As DNA, the CDR3 is TGTGCCAGCAGCCCTAGCGGGAGGACCGAGCAGTACTTC.

The gene calls are TRBV5-1 and TRBJ2-1; 10 positions agree with TRBD2. Germline values: CDR1 SGHRS, CDR2 YFSETQ. V lost 7 bases and J lost 4; bases outside the gene matches: 5. The CDR3 loop spans 14 amino acids. The chain's CDR3 is CASEAGGGYNEQFF. The CDR3 DNA follows: TGCGCCAGCGAAGCGGGGGGGGGATACAATGAGCAGTTCTTC. Full variable domain (remainder filled in from reference TRBV5-1 and TRBJ2-1): KAGVTQTPRYLIKTRGQQVTLSCSPISGHRSVSWYQQTPGQGLQFLFEYFSETQRNKGNFPGRFSGRQFSNSRSEMNVSTLELGDSALYLCASEAGGGYNEQFFGPGTRLTVL.

This chain joins TRBV4-2 and TRBJ2-5, with 9 bases that match TRBD2. The CDR3 extends over 15 amino acids. The J segment lost 5 bases and the V segment lost 4 bases, leaving 8 bases of the junction unmatched. Germline V CDR1 and CDR2: LGHNA, YNFKEQ. The CDR3 protein is CASSRLAGGIETQYF. The CDR3 DNA follows: TGTGCCAGCAGCCGTCTTGCGGGGGGGATTGAGACCCAGTACTTC.

This clonotype was observed a few times. The chain couples TRBV6-1 to TRBJ2-3; tentative D call: TRBD2 (6 bases). Germline V lookup: CDR1 MNHNS, CDR2 SASEGT. V was clipped by 5 bases and J by 0 bases, with 18 bases between them. The CDR3 totals 17 residues. The CDR3 sequence: CASSPKTPGDSTDTQYF. Written as DNA, the CDR3 is TGTGCCAGCAGTCCTAAAACCCCGGGGGATAGCACAGATACGCAGTATTTT.

The CDR3 DNA reads TGTGCCAGCAGCATGAGAGGGGGCAATACCGGGGAGCTGTTTTTT. It yields the protein CASSMRGGNTGELFF. The J gene is TRBJ2-2, the V gene TRBV7-8; 7 positions agree with TRBD1. V shed 5 bases, J shed 5 bases, and the junction held 8 bases outside the gene matches. Germline V lookup: CDR1 SGHVS, CDR2 FQNEAQ. CDR3 size: 15 residues.

Written as DNA, the CDR3 is TGTGCCATCGGAACAGGGGCTAACTATGGCTACACCTTC. Its protein is CAIGTGANYGYTF. This chain uses TRBV10-3 with TRBJ1-2; 7 bases match TRBD1. CDR3 length: 13 amino acids. V shed 8 bases, J shed 0 bases, and the junction held 3 bases outside the gene matches. Germline loops: CDR1 ENHRY, CDR2 SYGVKD.

This clonotype was counted a few times. This chain connects TRBV6-2 or TRBV6-3 to TRBJ2-7; no definite D call. In germline, CDR1 is MNHEY, CDR2 SVGEGT. V was cut by 7 bases and J by 0 bases, with 25 bases left in between. This CDR3 spans 18 amino acids. The CDR3 nucleotides are TGTGCCAGCATCCAACCCCGCTCCGGGCAGGTTAACTCCTACGAGCAGTACTTC. This translates into CASIQPRSGQVNSYEQYF.

This clonotype was seen a handful of times. The rearrangement links TRBV7-6 to TRBJ2-3, with a weak D call TRBD1 (5 bases). Looked up from germline, CDR1 is SGHVS and CDR2 is FNYEAQ. The V and J ends lost 5 bases and 1 base respectively, with 13 bases between them. This CDR3 region has 15 residues. CDR3 residues: CASSGSMGRTDTQYF. The DNA of the CDR3 is TGTGCCAGCAGCGGATCGATGGGGCGCACAGATACGCAGTATTTT. The full variable domain, rest sourced from reference TRBV7-6 and TRBJ2-3, is GAGVSQSPRYKVTKRGQDVALRCDPISGHVSLYWYRQALGQGPEFLTYFNYEAQQDKSGLPNDRFSAERPEGSISTLTIQRTEQRDSAMYRCASSGSMGRTDTQYFGPGTRLTVL.